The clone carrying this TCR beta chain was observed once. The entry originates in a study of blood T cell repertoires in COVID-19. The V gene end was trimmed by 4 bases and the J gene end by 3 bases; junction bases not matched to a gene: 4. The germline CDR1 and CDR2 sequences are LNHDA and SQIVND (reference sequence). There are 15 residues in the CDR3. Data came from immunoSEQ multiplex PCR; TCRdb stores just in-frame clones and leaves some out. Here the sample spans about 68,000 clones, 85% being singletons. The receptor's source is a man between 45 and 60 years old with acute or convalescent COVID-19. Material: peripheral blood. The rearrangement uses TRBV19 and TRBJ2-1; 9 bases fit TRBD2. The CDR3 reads CASSTAGGLYNEQFF. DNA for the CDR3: TGTGCCAGTAGTACGGCGGGGGGGCTCTACAATGAGCAGTTCTTC. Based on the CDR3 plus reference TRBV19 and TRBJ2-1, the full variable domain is DGGITQSPKYLFRKEGQNVTLSCEQNLNHDAMYWYRQDPGQGLRLIYYSQIVNDFQKGDIAEGYSVSREKKESFPLTVTSAQKNPTAFYLCASSTAGGLYNEQFFGPGTRLTVL.